A selection of T cell receptor beta chains follows, all from one sample in a study of technical replicates of blood from several donors. TCRdb's table, derived via immunoSEQ multiplex PCR, lists solely in-frame clones and lacks some. The sample has some 71,000 clones, approximately 97% seen once. The sample taken for sequencing was T cells isolated from PBMCs. The receptors here all came from a human donor in good health. The CDR3 runs from the conserved cysteine through the conserved F or W. The order of the fields is CDR3 length, V gene, J gene, CDR3 protein.

len: 14
v_gene: TRBV10-3
j_gene: TRBJ1-5
CDR3aa: CAISESAGNQPQHF

len: 15
v_gene: TRBV4-1
j_gene: TRBJ1-5
CDR3aa: CASSEATGLNQPQHF

len: 14
v_gene: TRBV9
j_gene: TRBJ1-3
CDR3aa: CASSVLDTGNTIYF

len: 15
v_gene: TRBV19
j_gene: TRBJ1-2
CDR3aa: CASSPWTGGGYGYTF

len: 13
v_gene: TRBV29-1
j_gene: TRBJ1-1
CDR3aa: CSVDRGVNTEAFF

len: 14
v_gene: TRBV10-2
j_gene: TRBJ2-7
CDR3aa: CASSDIGQDYEQYF

len: 15
v_gene: TRBV5-6
j_gene: TRBJ1-2
CDR3aa: CASSLVSWGTGGYTF

len: 11
v_gene: TRBV28
j_gene: TRBJ1-2
CDR3aa: CAILWGDGYTF

len: 15
v_gene: TRBV5-4
j_gene: TRBJ2-2
CDR3aa: CASSSPGTRGGELFF

len: 16
v_gene: TRBV7-9
j_gene: TRBJ1-1
CDR3aa: CASSSPIRAGSTEAFF

len: 14
v_gene: TRBV11-2
j_gene: TRBJ1-1
CDR3aa: CASSFGALNTEAFF

len: 16
v_gene: TRBV7-8
j_gene: TRBJ1-5
CDR3aa: CASSFRQGDNLEPQHF

len: 14
v_gene: TRBV2
j_gene: TRBJ2-3
CDR3aa: CASLYQELTDTQYF

len: 16
v_gene: TRBV7-2
j_gene: TRBJ1-1
CDR3aa: CASSLVGFRGETEAFF

len: 14
v_gene: TRBV28
j_gene: TRBJ2-5
CDR3aa: CASTSLGGQETQYF

len: 15
v_gene: TRBV5-1
j_gene: TRBJ2-7
CDR3aa: CASSFGPGMTYEQYF

len: 14
v_gene: TRBV6-1
j_gene: TRBJ2-7
CDR3aa: CASSEGRDSYEQYF

len: 15
v_gene: TRBV4-2
j_gene: TRBJ2-5
CDR3aa: CASSQGGVKQETQYF

len: 19
v_gene: TRBV7-9
j_gene: TRBJ2-1
CDR3aa: CASSLIRGGYSSSYNEQFF

len: 16
v_gene: TRBV5-4
j_gene: TRBJ1-2
CDR3aa: CASSRDRGRGSDGYTF

len: 16
v_gene: TRBV5-4
j_gene: TRBJ2-2
CDR3aa: CASSTGFSGATGELFF

len: 14
v_gene: TRBV18
j_gene: TRBJ1-1
CDR3aa: CASSPGGTDRGAFF

len: 17
v_gene: TRBV25-1
j_gene: TRBJ2-7
CDR3aa: CASRGITGGPHGYEQYF

len: 14
v_gene: TRBV29-1
j_gene: TRBJ2-7
CDR3aa: CSVEVAGQIAEQYF

len: 17
v_gene: TRBV5-1
j_gene: TRBJ2-2
CDR3aa: CASSFIWDRVGTGELFF

len: 12
v_gene: TRBV6-6
j_gene: TRBJ1-1
CDR3aa: CASSYPGAQAFF

len: 13
v_gene: TRBV29-1
j_gene: TRBJ1-1
CDR3aa: CSVRGPMNTEAFF

len: 13
v_gene: TRBV15
j_gene: TRBJ2-1
CDR3aa: CATRYRALNEQFF

len: 14
v_gene: TRBV28
j_gene: TRBJ2-7
CDR3aa: CASSFYRTPYEQYF

len: 14
v_gene: TRBV29-1
j_gene: TRBJ2-1
CDR3aa: CSVEGGTGLAGSFF

len: 13
v_gene: TRBV29-1
j_gene: TRBJ1-5
CDR3aa: CSVATGGNQPQHF

len: 16
v_gene: TRBV27
j_gene: TRBJ2-3
CDR3aa: CASSKLTATSTDTQYF

len: 17
v_gene: TRBV13
j_gene: TRBJ1-4
CDR3aa: CASSATPYRDRDEKLFF

len: 14
v_gene: TRBV4-1
j_gene: TRBJ2-7
CDR3aa: CASSLILNRDEQYF

len: 14
v_gene: TRBV5-8
j_gene: TRBJ1-2
CDR3aa: CASSLRQAAYGYTF

len: 16
v_gene: TRBV21-1
j_gene: TRBJ1-1
CDR3aa: CASSKNSARENTEAFF

len: 14
v_gene: TRBV27
j_gene: TRBJ1-1
CDR3aa: CASSLYAGLGEAFF

len: 14
v_gene: TRBV29-1
j_gene: TRBJ2-1
CDR3aa: CSVDGGADYNEQFF

len: 12
v_gene: TRBV15
j_gene: TRBJ1-1
CDR3aa: CATSRDHGFAFF

len: 14
v_gene: TRBV11-3
j_gene: TRBJ2-2
CDR3aa: CASSRHRGTGELFF

len: 16
v_gene: TRBV28
j_gene: TRBJ2-7
CDR3aa: CASSFTASGQGEEQYF

len: 19
v_gene: TRBV14
j_gene: TRBJ2-1
CDR3aa: CASSQDGAGGVSSYNEQFF

len: 15
v_gene: TRBV7-2
j_gene: TRBJ1-5
CDR3aa: CASSLSKGATQPQHF

len: 15
v_gene: TRBV30
j_gene: TRBJ1-2
CDR3aa: CAWSVQTGRFYGYTF

len: 16
v_gene: TRBV5-6
j_gene: TRBJ2-7
CDR3aa: CASSLYSGRQSYEQYF

len: 14
v_gene: TRBV5-4
j_gene: TRBJ2-5
CDR3aa: CASSSDRAVETQYF

len: 13
v_gene: TRBV6-5
j_gene: TRBJ2-7
CDR3aa: CASSYDGVSEQYF

len: 13
v_gene: TRBV2
j_gene: TRBJ2-2
CDR3aa: CASSAQGNGELFF

len: 17
v_gene: TRBV4-1
j_gene: TRBJ1-6
CDR3aa: CASSQPYREGMGSPLHF

len: 14
v_gene: TRBV28
j_gene: TRBJ2-1
CDR3aa: CASSPGTKTDEQFF

len: 17
v_gene: TRBV5-1
j_gene: TRBJ2-1
CDR3aa: CASSLGSGGLSYNEQFF

len: 15
v_gene: TRBV11-2
j_gene: TRBJ1-6
CDR3aa: CASSLVQGPNSPLHF

len: 14
v_gene: TRBV5-8
j_gene: TRBJ1-1
CDR3aa: CASSLDRGNTEAFF

len: 13
v_gene: TRBV6-5
j_gene: TRBJ2-7
CDR3aa: CASSSGTFNEQYF